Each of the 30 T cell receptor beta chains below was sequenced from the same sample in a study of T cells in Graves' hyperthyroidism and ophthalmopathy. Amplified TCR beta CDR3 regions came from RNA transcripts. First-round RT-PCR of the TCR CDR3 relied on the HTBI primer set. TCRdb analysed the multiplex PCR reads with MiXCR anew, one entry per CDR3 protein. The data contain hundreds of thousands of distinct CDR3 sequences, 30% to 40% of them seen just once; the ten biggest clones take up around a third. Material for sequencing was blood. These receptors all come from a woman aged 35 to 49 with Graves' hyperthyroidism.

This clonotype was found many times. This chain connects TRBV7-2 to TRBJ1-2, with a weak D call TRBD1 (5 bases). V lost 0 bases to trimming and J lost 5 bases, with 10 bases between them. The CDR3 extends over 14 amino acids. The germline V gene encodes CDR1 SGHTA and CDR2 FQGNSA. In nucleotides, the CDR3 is TGTGCCAGCAGCTTAGCCGAGCAGGGATATGGCTACACCTTC. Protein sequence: CASSLAEQGYGYTF.

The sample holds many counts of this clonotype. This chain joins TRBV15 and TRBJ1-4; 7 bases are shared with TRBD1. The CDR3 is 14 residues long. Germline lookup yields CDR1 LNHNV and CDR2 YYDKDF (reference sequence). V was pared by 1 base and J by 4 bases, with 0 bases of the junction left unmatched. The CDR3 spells CATSRGQGNEKLFF. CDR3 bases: TGTGCCACCAGCAGAGGACAGGGTAATGAAAAACTGTTTTTT. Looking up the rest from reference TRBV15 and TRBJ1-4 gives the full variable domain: DAMVIQNPRYQVTQFGKPVTLSCSQTLNHNVMYWYQQKSSQAPKLLFHYYDKDFNNEADTPDNFQSRRPNTSFCFLDIRSPGLGDTAMYLCATSRGQGNEKLFFGSGTQLSVL.

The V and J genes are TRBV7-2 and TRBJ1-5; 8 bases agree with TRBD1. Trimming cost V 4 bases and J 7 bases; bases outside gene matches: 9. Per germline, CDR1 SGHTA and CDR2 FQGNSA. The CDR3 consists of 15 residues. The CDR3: CASSSGQGLRQPQHF. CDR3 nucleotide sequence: TGTGCCAGCAGCTCCGGACAGGGCCTACGACAGCCCCAGCATTTT.

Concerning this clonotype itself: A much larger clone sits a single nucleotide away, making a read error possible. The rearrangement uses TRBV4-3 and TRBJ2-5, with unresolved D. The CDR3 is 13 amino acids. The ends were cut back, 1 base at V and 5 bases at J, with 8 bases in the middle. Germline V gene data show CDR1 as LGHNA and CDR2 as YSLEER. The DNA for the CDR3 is TGCGCCAGCAGCCAAGGATTAAGGGAGACCCAGTACTTC. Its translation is CASSQGLRETQYF.

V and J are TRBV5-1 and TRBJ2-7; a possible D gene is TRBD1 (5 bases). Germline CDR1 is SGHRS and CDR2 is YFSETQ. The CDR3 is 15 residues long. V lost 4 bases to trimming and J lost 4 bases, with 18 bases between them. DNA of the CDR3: TGCGCCAGCAGCCTATACCTAGAACAGGAGTACGAGCAGTACTTC. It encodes CASSLYLEQEYEQYF. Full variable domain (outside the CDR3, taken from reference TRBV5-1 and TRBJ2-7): KAGVTQTPRYLIKTRGQQVTLSCSPISGHRSVSWYQQTPGQGLQFLFEYFSETQRNKGNFPGRFSGRQFSNSRSEMNVSTLELGDSALYLCASSLYLEQEYEQYFGPGTRLTVT.

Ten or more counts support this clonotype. CDR3 loop: CASSHRDTEAFF. CDR3 sequence (DNA): TGTGCCAGCAGCCACCGGGACACTGAAGCTTTCTTT. This chain connects TRBV7-9 to TRBJ1-1; D remains ambiguous. There are 12 residues in the CDR3. In germline, CDR1 is SEHNR, CDR2 FQNEAQ (reference sequence). Trimming cost V 5 bases and J 3 bases, with 7 bases left between them.

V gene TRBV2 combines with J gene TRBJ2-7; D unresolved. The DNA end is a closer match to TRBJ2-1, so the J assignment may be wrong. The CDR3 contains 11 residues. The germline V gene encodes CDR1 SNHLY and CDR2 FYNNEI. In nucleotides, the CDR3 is TGTGCCAGCAGGGGTCTAAGTGAGCAGTTCTTC. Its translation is CASRGLSEQFF.

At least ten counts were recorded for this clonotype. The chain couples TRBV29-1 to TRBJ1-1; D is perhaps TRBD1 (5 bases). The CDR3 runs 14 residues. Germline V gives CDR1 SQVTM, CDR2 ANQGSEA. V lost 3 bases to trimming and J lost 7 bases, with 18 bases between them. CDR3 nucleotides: TGCAGCGTTGACATGGGGACGACAAGAGATGAAGCTTTCTTT. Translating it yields CSVDMGTTRDEAFF.

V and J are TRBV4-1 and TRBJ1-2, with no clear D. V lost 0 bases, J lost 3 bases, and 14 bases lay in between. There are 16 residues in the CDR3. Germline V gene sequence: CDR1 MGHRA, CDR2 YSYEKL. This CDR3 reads CASSQDPWGRDYGYTF. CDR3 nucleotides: TGCGCCAGCAGCCAAGATCCATGGGGTCGGGACTATGGCTACACCTTC.

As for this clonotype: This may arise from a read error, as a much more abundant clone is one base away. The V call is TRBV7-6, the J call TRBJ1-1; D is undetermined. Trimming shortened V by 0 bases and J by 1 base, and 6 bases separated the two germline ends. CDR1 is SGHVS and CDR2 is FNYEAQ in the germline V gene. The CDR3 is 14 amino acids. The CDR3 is CASSLAVRNTEAFF. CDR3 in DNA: TGTGCCAGCAGCTTAGCTGTCAGGAACACTGAAGCTTTCTTT.

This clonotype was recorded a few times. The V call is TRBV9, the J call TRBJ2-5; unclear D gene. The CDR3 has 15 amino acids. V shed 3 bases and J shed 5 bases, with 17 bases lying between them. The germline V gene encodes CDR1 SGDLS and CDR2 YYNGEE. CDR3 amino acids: CASSDPTRPRETQYF. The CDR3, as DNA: TGTGCCAGCAGCGACCCTACACGGCCGAGGGAGACCCAGTACTTC.

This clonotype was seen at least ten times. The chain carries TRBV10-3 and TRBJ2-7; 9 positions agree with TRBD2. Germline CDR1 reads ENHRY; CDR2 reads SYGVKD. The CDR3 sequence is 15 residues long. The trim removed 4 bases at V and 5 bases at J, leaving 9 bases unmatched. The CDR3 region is CAISGPMVAGDEQYF. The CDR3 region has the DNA TGTGCCATCAGTGGGCCGATGGTAGCGGGGGACGAGCAGTACTTC.

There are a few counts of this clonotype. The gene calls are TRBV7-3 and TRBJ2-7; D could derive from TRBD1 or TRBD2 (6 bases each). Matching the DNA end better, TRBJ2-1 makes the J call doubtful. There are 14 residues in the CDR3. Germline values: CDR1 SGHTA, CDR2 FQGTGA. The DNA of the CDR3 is TGTGCCAGCAGCTTAACGGGGGGCGTCGATGAGCAGTTCTTC. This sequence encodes CASSLTGGVDEQFF.

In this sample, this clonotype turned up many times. The CDR3 spells CASRMTGGRYGYTF. The CDR3 nucleotides are TGTGCCAGCCGAATGACAGGGGGCCGCTATGGCTACACCTTC. V usage is TRBV28 and J usage is TRBJ1-2; 10 bases line up with TRBD1. J was trimmed by 4 bases and V by 8 bases; bases with no gene match: 7. The CDR3 sequence is 14 residues long. Germline loops: CDR1 MDHEN, CDR2 SYDVKM.

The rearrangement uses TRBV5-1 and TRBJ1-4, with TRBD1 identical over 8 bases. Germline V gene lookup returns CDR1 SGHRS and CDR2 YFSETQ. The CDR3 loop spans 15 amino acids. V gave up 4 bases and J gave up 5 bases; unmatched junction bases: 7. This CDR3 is CASSQLGTGNEKLFF. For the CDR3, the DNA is TGCGCCAGCAGCCAACTTGGGACAGGAAATGAAAAACTGTTTTTT.

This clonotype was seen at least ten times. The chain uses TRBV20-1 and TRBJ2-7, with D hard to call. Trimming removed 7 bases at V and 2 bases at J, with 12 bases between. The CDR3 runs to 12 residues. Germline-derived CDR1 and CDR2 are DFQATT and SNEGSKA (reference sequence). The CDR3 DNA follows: TGCAGTGGCTCTACGAGGACCTACGAGCAGTACTTC. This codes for CSGSTRTYEQYF.

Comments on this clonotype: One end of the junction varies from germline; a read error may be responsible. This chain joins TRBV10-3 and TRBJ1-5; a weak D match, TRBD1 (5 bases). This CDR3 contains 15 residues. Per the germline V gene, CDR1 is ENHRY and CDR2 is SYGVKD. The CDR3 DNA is TGTGCCAGCAGTTCCGTAGGGACGGGAATTGGGCCCCAGCATTTT. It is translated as CASSSVGTGIGPQHF.

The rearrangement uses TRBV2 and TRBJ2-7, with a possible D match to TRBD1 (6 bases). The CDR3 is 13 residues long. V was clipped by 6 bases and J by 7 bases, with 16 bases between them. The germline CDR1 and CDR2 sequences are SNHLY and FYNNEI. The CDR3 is CASSHPGVEEQYF. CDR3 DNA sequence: TGTGCCAGCAGCCACCCAGGGGTAGAGGAGCAGTACTTC.

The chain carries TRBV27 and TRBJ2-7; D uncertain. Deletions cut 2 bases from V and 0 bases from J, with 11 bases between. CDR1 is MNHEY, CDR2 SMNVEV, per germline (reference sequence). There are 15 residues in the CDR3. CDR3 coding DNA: TGTGCCAGCAGTTTAAAGGACCTAAGCTCCTACGAGCAGTACTTC. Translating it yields CASSLKDLSSYEQYF.

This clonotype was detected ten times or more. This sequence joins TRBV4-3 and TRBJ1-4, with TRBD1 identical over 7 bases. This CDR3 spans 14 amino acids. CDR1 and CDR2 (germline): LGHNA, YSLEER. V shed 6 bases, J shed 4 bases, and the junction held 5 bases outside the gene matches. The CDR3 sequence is CASRQGVNNEKLFF. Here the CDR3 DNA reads TGCGCCAGCAGGCAGGGGGTTAATAATGAAAAACTGTTTTTT.

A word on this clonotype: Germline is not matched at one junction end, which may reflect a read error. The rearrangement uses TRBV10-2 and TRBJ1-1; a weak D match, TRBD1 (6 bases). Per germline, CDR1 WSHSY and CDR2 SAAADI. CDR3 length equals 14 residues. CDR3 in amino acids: CASSVQGRNTEAFF. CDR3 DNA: TGTGCCAGCAGTGTCCAGGGGCGGAACACTGAAGCTTTCTTT.

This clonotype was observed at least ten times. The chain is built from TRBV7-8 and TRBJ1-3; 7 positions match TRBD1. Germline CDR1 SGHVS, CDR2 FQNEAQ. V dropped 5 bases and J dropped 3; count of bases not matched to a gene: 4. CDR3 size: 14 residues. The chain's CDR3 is CASSLDRVGNTIYF. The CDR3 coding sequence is TGTGCCAGCAGCCTCGACAGGGTTGGAAACACCATATATTTT.

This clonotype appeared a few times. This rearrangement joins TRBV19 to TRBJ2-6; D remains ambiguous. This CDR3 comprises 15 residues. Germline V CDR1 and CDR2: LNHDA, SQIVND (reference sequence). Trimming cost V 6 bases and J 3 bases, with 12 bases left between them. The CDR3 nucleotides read TGTGCCAGTAGCCGCGACGTGAGTGGGGCCAACGTCCTGACTTTC. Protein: CASSRDVSGANVLTF.

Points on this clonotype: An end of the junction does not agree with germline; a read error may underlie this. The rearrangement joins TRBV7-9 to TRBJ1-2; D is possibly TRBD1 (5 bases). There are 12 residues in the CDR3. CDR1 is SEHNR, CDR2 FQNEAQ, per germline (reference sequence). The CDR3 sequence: CVSSRDQGGYTF. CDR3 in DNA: TGTGTCAGCAGTCGGGACCAAGGTGGCTACACCTTC. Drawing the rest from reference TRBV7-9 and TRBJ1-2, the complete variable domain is DTGVSQNPRHKITKRGQNVTFRCDPISEHNRLYWYRQTLGQGPEFLTYFQNEAQLEKSRLLSDRFSAERPKGSFSTLEIQRTEQGDSAMYLCVSSRDQGGYTFGSGTRLTVV.

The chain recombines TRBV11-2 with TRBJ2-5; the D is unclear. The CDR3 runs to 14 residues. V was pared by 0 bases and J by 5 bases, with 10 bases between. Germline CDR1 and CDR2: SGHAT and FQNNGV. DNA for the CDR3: TGTGCCAGCAGCTTAGAAGGGCCCCCGGAGACCCAGTACTTC. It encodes CASSLEGPPETQYF.

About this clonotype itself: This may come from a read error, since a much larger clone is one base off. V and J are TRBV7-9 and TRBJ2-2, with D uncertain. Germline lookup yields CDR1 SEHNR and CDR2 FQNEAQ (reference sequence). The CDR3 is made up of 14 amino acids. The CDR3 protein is CASSSKIGTEELFF. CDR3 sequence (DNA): TGTGCCAGCAGCTCGAAAATCGGAACCGAGGAGCTGTTTTTT.

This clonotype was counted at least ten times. The CDR3 is CSVDTGGDTEAFF. Written as DNA, the CDR3 is TGCAGCGTTGATACAGGGGGAGACACTGAAGCTTTCTTT. The rearrangement uses TRBV29-1 and TRBJ1-1, with TRBD1 identical over 8 bases. The trim removed 3 bases at V and 3 bases at J, leaving 3 bases unmatched. The germline gives CDR1 SQVTM, CDR2 ANQGSEA. The CDR3 covers 13 residues.

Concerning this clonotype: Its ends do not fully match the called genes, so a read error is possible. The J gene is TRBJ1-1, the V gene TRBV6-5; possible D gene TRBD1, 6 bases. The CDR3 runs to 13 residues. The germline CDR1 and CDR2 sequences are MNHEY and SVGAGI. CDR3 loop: CASAEGGTIETFF. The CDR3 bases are TGTGCCAGCGCCGAAGGGGGAACAATTGAAACTTTCTTT.

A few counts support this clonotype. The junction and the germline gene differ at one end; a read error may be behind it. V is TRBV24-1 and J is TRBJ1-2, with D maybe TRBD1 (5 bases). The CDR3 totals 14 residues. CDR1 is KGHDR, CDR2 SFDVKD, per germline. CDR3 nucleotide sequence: TGTGCCAGCAGTACCGTAAAGGGGCCCTATGGCTACACCTTC. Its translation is CASSTVKGPYGYTF.

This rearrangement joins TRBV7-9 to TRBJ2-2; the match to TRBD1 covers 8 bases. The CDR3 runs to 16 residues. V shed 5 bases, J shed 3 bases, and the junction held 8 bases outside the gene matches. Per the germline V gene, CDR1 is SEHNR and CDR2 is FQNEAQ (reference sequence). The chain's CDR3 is CASSPQGQAYTGELFF. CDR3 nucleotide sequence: TGTGCCAGCAGCCCGCAGGGACAGGCCTACACCGGGGAGCTGTTTTTT. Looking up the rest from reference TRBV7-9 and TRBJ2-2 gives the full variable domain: DTGVSQNPRHKITKRGQNVTFRCDPISEHNRLYWYRQTLGQGPEFLTYFQNEAQLEKSRLLSDRFSAERPKGSFSTLEIQRTEQGDSAMYLCASSPQGQAYTGELFFGEGSRLTVL.